The 31 T cell receptor beta chains in this list originate from one sample, sequenced in a study of T cells in localized non-small cell lung cancer. The repertoire was sequenced with immunoSEQ multiplex PCR; TCRdb's copy has only in-frame clones and lacks some. The sample has 25,000 to 30,000 clones, 85% to 95% seen once; the top ten hold 25% to 35%. The input for sequencing was peripheral blood, taken before any cancer treatment. All receptors derive from a female donor over 55 with stage I lung adenocarcinoma.

The rearrangement links TRBV5-1 to TRBJ2-2, with TRBD1 matching over 9 bases. There are 16 residues in the CDR3. Germline V gene data show CDR1 as SGHRS and CDR2 as YFSETQ. V shed 1 base and J 7 bases; nucleotides not matched to a gene: 8. The CDR3 bases are TGCGCCAGCAGCTTGTTGGGACAGGGTCTCGGCGGGGAGCTGTTTTTT. Protein sequence: CASSLLGQGLGGELFF.

The chain links TRBV5-5 to TRBJ2-1, with 14 bases that match TRBD2. The CDR3 contains 19 residues. Germline assignment: CDR1 SGHKS and CDR2 YYEKEE (reference sequence). J was trimmed by 2 bases and V by 3 bases; bases with no gene match: 10. CDR3 nucleotide sequence: TGTGCCAGCAGCTCCAAATCGGGACTAGCGGGAGTTGCCTACAATGAGCAGTTCTTC. This gives the protein CASSSKSGLAGVAYNEQFF.

The chain combines TRBV11-2 with TRBJ1-4; D is uncertain. Trimming took 5 bases from V and 3 from J, leaving 10 bases between them. The germline gives CDR1 SGHAT, CDR2 FQNNGV. This CDR3 contains 14 residues. CDR3 nucleotide sequence: TGTGCCAGCAGCCCTCGCCCGGCTAATGAAAAACTGTTTTTT. Residues: CASSPRPANEKLFF.

This chain links TRBV6-1 with TRBJ2-7; 8 bases agree with TRBD1. Germline V gene lookup returns CDR1 MNHNS and CDR2 SASEGT. V dropped 6 bases and J dropped 0; count of bases not matched to a gene: 1. The CDR3 contains 13 residues. CDR3 bases: TGTGCCAGCAGGACAGGGGTCTCCTACGAGCAGTACTTC. Translation: CASRTGVSYEQYF.

This chain links TRBV29-1 with TRBJ2-1, with D possibly called TRBD1 or TRBD2 (6 bases each). Germline CDR1 reads SQVTM; CDR2 reads ANQGSEA. Trimming shortened V by 4 bases and J by 13 bases, and 14 bases separated the two germline ends. CDR3 length: 11 residues. The CDR3 protein is CSVGGQGLQFF. CDR3 coding DNA: TGCAGCGTTGGGGGGCAGGGACTTCAGTTCTTC.

The gene calls are TRBV18 and TRBJ2-3; D is perhaps TRBD1 (5 bases). The ends were cut back, 3 bases at V and 4 bases at J, with 11 bases in the middle. Germline V gene lookup returns CDR1 KGHSH and CDR2 LQKENI. The CDR3 has 14 residues. CDR3 protein: CASSPRERPDTQYF. The CDR3 DNA follows: TGTGCCAGCTCACCCAGGGAAAGGCCAGATACGCAGTATTTT.

The chain has TRBV18 and TRBJ2-2, with D uncertain. Trimming shortened V by 0 bases and J by 3 bases, and 11 bases separated the two germline ends. The CDR3 length is 16 residues. CDR1 is KGHSH, CDR2 LQKENI, per germline. The CDR3 sequence is CASSPPSERDTGELFF. As DNA, the CDR3 is TGTGCCAGCTCACCACCGTCCGAAAGGGACACCGGGGAGCTGTTTTTT.

The V and J genes are TRBV19 and TRBJ1-4, with 8 bases aligning to TRBD1. Trimming took 6 bases from V and 3 from J; bases not matched to a gene: 6. Germline assignment: CDR1 LNHDA and CDR2 SQIVND (reference sequence). The CDR3 runs to 15 residues. CDR3 DNA sequence: TGTGCCAGTAGGACGACAGGGGCAGCTAATGAAAAACTGTTTTTT. Translation: CASRTTGAANEKLFF. The full variable domain, completed using reference TRBV19 and TRBJ1-4, is DGGITQSPKYLFRKEGQNVTLSCEQNLNHDAMYWYRQDPGQGLRLIYYSQIVNDFQKGDIAEGYSVSREKKESFPLTVTSAQKNPTAFYLCASRTTGAANEKLFFGSGTQLSVL.

This chain links TRBV5-1 with TRBJ2-5; D not resolved. The V gene's germline CDR1 is SGHRS and CDR2 YFSETQ. Trimming removed 0 bases at V and 4 bases at J, with 16 bases between. The CDR3 has 16 amino acids. For the CDR3, the DNA is TGCGCCAGCAGCTTGGCCGGGTTAGAGTCTAGAGAGACCCAGTACTTC. Its protein is CASSLAGLESRETQYF.

V gene TRBV18 combines with J gene TRBJ1-1; D remains unclear. The CDR3 totals 13 residues. V dropped 2 bases and J dropped 4 bases, with 8 bases sitting between them. CDR1 KGHSH and CDR2 LQKENI come from the germline V gene. The CDR3 DNA sequence: TGTGCCAGCTCACCAAGGATTACCACTGAAGCTTTCTTT. This encodes CASSPRITTEAFF.

Only a few counts were recorded for this clone. The chain combines TRBV7-3 with TRBJ2-7, with 9 bases lining up with TRBD1. CDR1 SGHTA and CDR2 FQGTGA come from the germline V gene. The CDR3 consists of 13 residues. J gave up 7 bases and V 2 bases, and 3 bases lay outside the gene matches. The CDR3 reads CASSLLQGAEQYF. CDR3 bases: TGTGCCAGCAGCTTATTACAGGGGGCTGAGCAGTACTTC.

This clone showed up just once. V is TRBV14 and J is TRBJ2-7, with 8 bases aligning to TRBD1. The V gene end was trimmed by 4 bases and the J gene end by 6 bases; junction bases not matched to a gene: 11. From germline, CDR1 is SGHDN and CDR2 FVKESK. The CDR3 is made up of 15 amino acids. CDR3 DNA sequence: TGTGCCAGCAGCCCCGGACAGGGAAGCGCGGGCGAGCAGTACTTC. Amino acids: CASSPGQGSAGEQYF.

CDR3 sequence reads: CASSQGTGNTIYF. DNA of the CDR3: TGTGCCAGCAGTCAGGGGACTGGAAACACCATATATTTT. The J gene is TRBJ1-3, the V gene TRBV2; tentative D call: TRBD1 (6 bases). This CDR3 comprises 13 residues. Germline CDR1 and CDR2: SNHLY and FYNNEI. Between the trimmed V and J ends, which lost 5 bases and 2 bases, there was a span of 7 bases.

The V gene is TRBV9, the J gene TRBJ1-2, with 11 nucleotides matching TRBD1. Germline CDR1 SGDLS, CDR2 YYNGEE. Losses at the gene ends were 4 bases for V and 4 bases for J; bases not matched to a gene: 3. The CDR3 is 14 amino acids. The CDR3 region is CASSSGTGGYGYTF. The CDR3 DNA reads TGTGCCAGCAGCTCCGGGACAGGGGGCTATGGCTACACCTTC.

The rearrangement uses TRBV5-1 and TRBJ2-5; TRBD2 agrees at 14 bases. The CDR3 spans 17 residues. J was trimmed by 2 bases and V by 4 bases; bases with no gene match: 7. The germline CDR1 and CDR2 sequences are SGHRS and YFSETQ. CDR3 region: CASSEGGLAGGQETQYF. The CDR3 DNA follows: TGCGCCAGCAGCGAAGGAGGACTAGCGGGGGGACAAGAGACCCAGTACTTC.

This chain uses TRBV18 with TRBJ1-5; 8 bases are a match to TRBD1. The germline V gene has CDR1 KGHSH and CDR2 LQKENI. CDR3 length: 18 amino acids. The J segment lost 5 bases and the V segment lost 3 bases, leaving 15 bases of the junction unmatched. The CDR3 DNA sequence: TGTGCCAGCTCACCCTCCTCAGGGGGCGGGGATGGGTATCAGCCCCAGCATTTT. Amino acid sequence: CASSPSSGGGDGYQPQHF.

This clone appeared a few times. The V call is TRBV5-1, the J call TRBJ1-3, with unresolved D. The CDR3 loop spans 14 amino acids. The V end was cut by 0 bases, the J end by 2 bases, with 6 bases between. Germline assignment: CDR1 SGHRS and CDR2 YFSETQ. Written as DNA, the CDR3 is TGCGCCAGCAGCTTGGGAACAGCTGGAAACACCATATATTTT. The encoded protein is CASSLGTAGNTIYF. The full variable domain, with the rest looked up from reference TRBV5-1 and TRBJ1-3, is KAGVTQTPRYLIKTRGQQVTLSCSPISGHRSVSWYQQTPGQGLQFLFEYFSETQRNKGNFPGRFSGRQFSNSRSEMNVSTLELGDSALYLCASSLGTAGNTIYFGEGSWLTVV.

The chain links TRBV4-1 to TRBJ1-4, with 8 bases matching TRBD1. Unmatched junction bases numbered 8, after V lost 1 base and J lost 7 bases. From germline, CDR1 is MGHRA and CDR2 YSYEKL. CDR3 length equals 16 residues. The CDR3 sequence: CASSQVPGQEGEKLFF. CDR3 coding DNA: TGCGCCAGCAGCCAAGTACCGGGACAGGAGGGTGAAAAACTGTTTTTT.

This sequence joins TRBV19 and TRBJ1-2, with D maybe TRBD1 (5 bases). Germline CDR1 reads LNHDA; CDR2 reads SQIVND (reference sequence). Trimming removed 4 bases from V and 8 bases from J, with 23 bases in between. The CDR3 sequence is 16 residues long. CDR3 in DNA: TGTGCCAGTAGTAAACGGGTTTCGGCCCCTCGGGGCGGCTACACCTTC. Amino acids: CASSKRVSAPRGGYTF.

On this clone: The germline gene is not matched at one end of the junction; a read error may be the cause. The chain joins TRBV28 to TRBJ2-3; D not certain. CDR3 length: 12 residues. Germline V gene lookup returns CDR1 MDHEN and CDR2 SYDVKM. The CDR3 nucleotides are TGTGCGAGCACTCCCAGCACAGATACGCAGTATTTT. Translated, it gives CASTPSTDTQYF. Full variable domain (rest looked up from reference TRBV28 and TRBJ2-3): DVKVTQSSRYLVKRTGEKVFLECVQDMDHENMFWYRQDPGLGLRLIYFSYDVKMKEKGDIPEGYSVSREKKERFSLILESASTNQTSMYLCASTPSTDTQYFGPGTRLTVL.

The chain recombines TRBV7-9 with TRBJ2-2; D possibly corresponds to TRBD1 (5 bases). CDR1 and CDR2 from the germline V gene are SEHNR and FQNEAQ (reference sequence). The CDR3 sequence is 14 residues long. Trimming took off 5 bases at V and 7 bases at J, with 14 bases between the two ends. CDR3 sequence: CASSTSTEDGELFF. The CDR3 DNA reads TGTGCCAGCAGCACGTCGACAGAGGACGGGGAGCTGTTTTTT.

In its sample, this clone was seen once. The rearrangement links TRBV14 to TRBJ1-4; D is uncertain. This CDR3 comprises 12 residues. The V end lost 5 bases, the J end lost 13 bases, and 14 bases lay between the germline ends. Germline V CDR1 and CDR2: SGHDN, FVKESK. The CDR3 region has the DNA TGTGCCAGCAGCGAGACCCCGTTAGGACTGTTTTTT. As protein: CASSETPLGLFF.

The chain joins TRBV5-4 to TRBJ2-3; 8 nucleotides agree with TRBD1. In germline, CDR1 is SGHNT, CDR2 YYREEE (reference sequence). V was pared by 5 bases and J by 4 bases, with 9 bases of the junction left unmatched. The CDR3 runs 15 residues. The CDR3 spells CASSPGTGGPDTQYF. The CDR3 DNA sequence: TGTGCCAGCAGTCCTGGGACAGGTGGCCCAGATACGCAGTATTTT.

The gene calls are TRBV5-1 and TRBJ2-2; no definite D call. The CDR3 length is 15 residues. Deletions cut 4 bases from V and 7 bases from J, with 17 bases between. Germline CDR1 SGHRS, CDR2 YFSETQ. CDR3 residues: CASSTLTYRSGELFF. The CDR3 DNA is TGCGCCAGCAGCACCTTGACCTACCGAAGCGGGGAGCTGTTTTTT. The whole variable domain, remainder taken from reference TRBV5-1 and TRBJ2-2, is KAGVTQTPRYLIKTRGQQVTLSCSPISGHRSVSWYQQTPGQGLQFLFEYFSETQRNKGNFPGRFSGRQFSNSRSEMNVSTLELGDSALYLCASSTLTYRSGELFFGEGSRLTVL.

The chain uses TRBV19 and TRBJ1-5; D uncertain. The V end lost 6 bases, the J end lost 7 bases, and 19 bases lay between the germline ends. Germline CDR1 LNHDA, CDR2 SQIVND (reference sequence). There are 15 residues in the CDR3. CDR3 nucleotide sequence: TGTGCCAGTAGCCGGGTCGGGATAATGGACCAGCCCCAGCATTTT. Translated: CASSRVGIMDQPQHF.

The chain links TRBV10-1 to TRBJ1-5; D gene ambiguous. The CDR3 covers 14 residues. In germline, CDR1 is WNHNN, CDR2 SYGVQD (reference sequence). The ends were cut back, 10 bases at V and 0 bases at J, with 13 bases in the middle. This chain's CDR3 is CATHRGNSNQPQHF. The CDR3 nucleotides read TGCGCCACCCATCGTGGCAATAGCAATCAGCCCCAGCATTTT.

This chain joins TRBV6-1 and TRBJ2-2; no firm D call. Trimming left V 1 base short and J 4 bases short, with 10 bases between. The germline CDR1 and CDR2 sequences are MNHNS and SASEGT. CDR3 length equals 15 residues. CDR3 amino acids: CASSEGSAGTGELFF. Here the CDR3 DNA reads TGTGCCAGCAGTGAAGGATCGGCAGGCACCGGGGAGCTGTTTTTT.

The V call is TRBV29-1, the J call TRBJ2-3, with TRBD2 identical over 9 bases. CDR3 length equals 13 residues. With 7 bases clipped from V and 1 base from J, the junction kept 3 bases outside the gene matches. In germline, CDR1 is SQVTM, CDR2 ANQGSEA. CDR3 protein: CSARLAGTDTQYF. The CDR3 coding sequence is TGCAGCGCCCGACTAGCGGGCACAGATACGCAGTATTTT.

V usage is TRBV11-3 and J usage is TRBJ2-7, with 9 nucleotides matching TRBD1. The ends lost 5 bases at V and 4 bases at J; junction bases unmatched: 9. The CDR3 is 15 residues long. The V gene's germline CDR1 is SGHNT and CDR2 YENEEA. The CDR3 region is CASSLRDREVYEQYF. DNA of the CDR3: TGTGCCAGCAGCCTAAGGGACAGGGAGGTTTACGAGCAGTACTTC. The entire variable domain, with the rest obtained from reference TRBV11-3 and TRBJ2-7, is as follows: EAGVVQSPRYKIIEKKQPVAFWCNPISGHNTLYWYLQNLGQGPELLIRYENEEAVDDSQLPKDRFSAERLKGVDSTLKIQPAELGDSAVYLCASSLRDREVYEQYFGPGTRLTVT.

The chain is built from TRBV5-1 and TRBJ2-5; D remains ambiguous. Per germline, CDR1 SGHRS and CDR2 YFSETQ. The CDR3 length is 15 residues. The germline V and J ends were trimmed by 5 bases and 1 base, with 15 bases remaining between them. The CDR3 region is CASSTQRRAQETQYF. The DNA of the CDR3 is TGCGCCAGCAGTACTCAAAGACGGGCCCAAGAGACCCAGTACTTC. Supplemented by reference TRBV5-1 and TRBJ2-5, the full variable domain reads KAGVTQTPRYLIKTRGQQVTLSCSPISGHRSVSWYQQTPGQGLQFLFEYFSETQRNKGNFPGRFSGRQFSNSRSEMNVSTLELGDSALYLCASSTQRRAQETQYFGPGTRLLVL.

This clone was observed a single time. This chain connects TRBV11-3 to TRBJ2-4; D is possibly TRBD1 or TRBD2 (6 bases each). V shed 4 bases and J shed 13 bases, with 17 bases lying between them. Germline assignment: CDR1 SGHNT and CDR2 YENEEA. The CDR3 covers 13 residues. CDR3 region: CASSSSSGAKQYF. CDR3 bases: TGTGCCAGCAGCTCATCGTCGGGGGCCAAACAGTACTTC.